The source of this TCR beta chain is a study of coeliac disease. Notes on the study in general: Largely private TRB repertoires meant most sequences were sample-unique. Known gliadin-specific TRB sequences: about 55% of the 18 coeliac samples, only 1 of 6 controls. Intraepithelial and lamina propria fractions were not highly pure.

This clone was picked up a small number of times. No antigen is known for it. Sequencing was performed with immunoSEQ multiplex PCR; in TCRdb, only in-frame clones are kept and a portion is missing. Here the sample spans approximately 4,000 clones, 64% being singletons. Trimming shortened V by 0 bases and J by 0 bases, and 15 bases separated the two germline ends. The germline V gene has CDR1 SGDLS and CDR2 YYNGEE. This CDR3 region has 17 residues. Sample: lymphocytes from the gut lamina propria. This clonotype originated in a woman aged 30 to 39 without celiac disease. J is TRBJ1-2 and V is TRBV9, with unresolved D. The DNA of the CDR3 is TGTGCCAGCAGCGTAGATCCATCCCGGGGAGCTAACTATGGCTACACCTTC. It specifies CASSVDPSRGANYGYTF.